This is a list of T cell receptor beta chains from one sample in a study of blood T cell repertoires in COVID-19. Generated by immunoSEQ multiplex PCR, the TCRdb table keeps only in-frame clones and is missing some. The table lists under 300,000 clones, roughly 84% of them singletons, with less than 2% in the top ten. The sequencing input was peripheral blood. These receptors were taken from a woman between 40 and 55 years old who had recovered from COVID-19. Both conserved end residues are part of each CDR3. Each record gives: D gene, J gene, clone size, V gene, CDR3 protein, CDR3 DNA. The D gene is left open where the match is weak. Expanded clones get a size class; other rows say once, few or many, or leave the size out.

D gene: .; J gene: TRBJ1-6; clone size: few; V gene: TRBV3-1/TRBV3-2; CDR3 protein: CASSQEQGWGSPLHF; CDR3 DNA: TGTGCCAGCAGCCAAGAACAGGGTTGGGGTTCACCCCTCCACTTT
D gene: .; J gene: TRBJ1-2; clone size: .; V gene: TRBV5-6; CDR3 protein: CASSFNLQDYGYTF; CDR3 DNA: TGTGCCAGCAGCTTTAATCTCCAGGACTATGGCTACACCTTC
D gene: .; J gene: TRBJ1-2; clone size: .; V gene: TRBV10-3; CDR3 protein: CAISDGEGSTF; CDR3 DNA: TGTGCCATCAGTGATGGGGAGGGTTCCACCTTC
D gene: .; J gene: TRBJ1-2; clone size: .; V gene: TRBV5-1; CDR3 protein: CASSLNGFWGYTF; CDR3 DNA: TGCGCCAGCAGCTTGAACGGGTTTTGGGGCTACACCTTC
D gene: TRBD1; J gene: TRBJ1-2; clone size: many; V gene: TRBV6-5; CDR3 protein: CASSTAEGAYGYTF; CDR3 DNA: TGTGCCAGCAGTACAGCAGAGGGGGCCTATGGCTACACCTTC
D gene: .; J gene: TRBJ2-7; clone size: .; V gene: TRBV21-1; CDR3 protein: CASSKSINPTGLFSYEQYF; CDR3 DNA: TGTGCCAGCAGCAAATCAATTAACCCGACAGGACTTTTCAGCTACGAGCAGTACTTC
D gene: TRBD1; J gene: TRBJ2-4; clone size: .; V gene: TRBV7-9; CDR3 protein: CASSPKSGQGNIQYF; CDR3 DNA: TGTGCCAGCAGCCCAAAATCCGGACAGGGAAACATTCAGTACTTC
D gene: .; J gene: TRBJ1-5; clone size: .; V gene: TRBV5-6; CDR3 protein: CASSVYRASNQPQHF; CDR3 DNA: TGTGCCAGCAGCGTTTACAGGGCTAGCAATCAGCCCCAGCATTTT
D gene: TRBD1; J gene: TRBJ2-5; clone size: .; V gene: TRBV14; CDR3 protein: CASSQGGQGGETQYF; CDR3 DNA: TGTGCCAGCAGCCAAGGCGGACAGGGAGGAGAGACCCAGTACTTC
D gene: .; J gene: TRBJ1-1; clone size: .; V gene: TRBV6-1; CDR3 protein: CASSEIRGTEAFF; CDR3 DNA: TGTGCCAGCAGTGAGATCAGGGGTACTGAAGCTTTCTTT
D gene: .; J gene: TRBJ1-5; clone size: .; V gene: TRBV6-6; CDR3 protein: CASSNPDQPQHF; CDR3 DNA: TGTGCCAGCAGCAACCCGGATCAGCCCCAGCATTTT
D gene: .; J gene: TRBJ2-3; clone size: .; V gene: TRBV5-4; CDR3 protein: CASSLLVRSSGAFTDTQYF; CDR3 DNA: TGTGCCAGCAGCTTGTTAGTTCGTTCGTCAGGGGCTTTCACAGATACGCAGTATTTT
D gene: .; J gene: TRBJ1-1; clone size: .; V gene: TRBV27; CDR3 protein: CASLDGQLGTEAFF; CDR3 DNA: TGTGCCAGCTTAGATGGACAGCTTGGCACTGAAGCTTTCTTT
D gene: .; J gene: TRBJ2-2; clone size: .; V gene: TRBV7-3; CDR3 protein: CASSLIGTATGELFF; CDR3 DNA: TGTGCCAGCAGCTTAATCGGGACTGCCACCGGGGAGCTGTTTTTT
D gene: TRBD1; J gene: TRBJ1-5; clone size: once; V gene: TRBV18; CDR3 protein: CASSRGQGRSNQPQHF; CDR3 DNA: TGTGCCAGCTCACGGGGACAGGGCAGGAGCAATCAGCCCCAGCATTTT
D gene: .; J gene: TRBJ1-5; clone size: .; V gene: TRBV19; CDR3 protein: CASRPPGTGDNQPQHF; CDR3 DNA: TGTGCCAGTAGGCCTCCCGGGACGGGAGACAATCAGCCCCAGCATTTT
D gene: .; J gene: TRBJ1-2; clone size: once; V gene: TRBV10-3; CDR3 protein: CAISEPGQLLGYTF; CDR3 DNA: TGTGCCATCAGTGAACCCGGACAGCTTCTTGGCTACACCTTC
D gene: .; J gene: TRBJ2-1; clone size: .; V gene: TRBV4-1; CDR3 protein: CASSQSGRTGSQNEQFF; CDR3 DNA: TGCGCCAGCAGCCAAAGTGGCAGAACAGGGTCCCAAAATGAGCAGTTCTTC
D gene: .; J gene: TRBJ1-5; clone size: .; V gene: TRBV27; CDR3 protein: CASSWALNQPQHF; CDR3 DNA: TGTGCCAGCAGTTGGGCCCTCAATCAGCCCCAGCATTTT
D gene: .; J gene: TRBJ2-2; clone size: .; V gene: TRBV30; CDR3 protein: CAWSRGLGGTGELFF; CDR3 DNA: TGTGCCTGGAGTCGGGGACTCGGAGGGACCGGGGAGCTGTTTTTT
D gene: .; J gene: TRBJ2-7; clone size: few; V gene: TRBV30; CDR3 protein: CAWRLDTLGEQYF; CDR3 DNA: TGTGCCTGGAGACTGGACACTTTGGGAGAGCAGTACTTC
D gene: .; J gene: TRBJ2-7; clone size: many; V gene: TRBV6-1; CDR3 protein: CASSEVGGTYEQYF; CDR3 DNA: TGTGCCAGCAGTGAAGTAGGGGGAACCTACGAGCAGTACTTC
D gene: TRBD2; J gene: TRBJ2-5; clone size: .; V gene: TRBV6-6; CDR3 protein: CASSPWGGFSRGQETQYF; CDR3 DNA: TGTGCCAGCAGTCCCTGGGGGGGGTTTTCGCGGGGCCAAGAGACCCAGTACTTC
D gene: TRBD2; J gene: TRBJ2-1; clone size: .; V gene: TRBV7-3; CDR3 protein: CASSPLTSGGRNEQFF; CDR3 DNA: TGTGCCAGCAGCCCTCTGACTAGCGGGGGGCGGAATGAGCAGTTCTTC
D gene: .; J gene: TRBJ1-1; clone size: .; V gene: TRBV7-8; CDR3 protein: CASSAQGNTEAFF; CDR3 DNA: TGTGCCAGCAGCGCTCAGGGGAACACTGAAGCTTTCTTT
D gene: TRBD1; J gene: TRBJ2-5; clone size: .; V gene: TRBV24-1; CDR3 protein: CAPRGAGGSETQYF; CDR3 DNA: TGTGCCCCTAGAGGGGCAGGGGGTTCAGAGACCCAGTACTTC
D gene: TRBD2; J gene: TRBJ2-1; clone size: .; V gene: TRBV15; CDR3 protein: CATSRGRSGGTFTSSYNEQFF; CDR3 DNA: TGTGCCACCAGCAGAGGTCGGAGCGGGGGGACCTTCACGAGCTCCTACAATGAGCAGTTCTTC
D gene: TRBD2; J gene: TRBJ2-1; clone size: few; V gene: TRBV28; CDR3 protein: CAYSGTSGGNEQFF; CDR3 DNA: TGTGCCTACTCCGGGACTAGCGGGGGGAATGAGCAGTTCTTC
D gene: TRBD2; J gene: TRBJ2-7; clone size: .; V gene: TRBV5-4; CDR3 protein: CASSRTSGVPTYSYEQYF; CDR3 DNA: TGTGCCAGCAGCCGGACTAGCGGGGTCCCTACCTACTCCTACGAGCAGTACTTC
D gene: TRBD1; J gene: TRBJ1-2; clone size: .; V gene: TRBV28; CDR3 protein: CASSTTAGGGGLGGYTF; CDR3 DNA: TGTGCCAGCAGCACTACCGCCGGAGGGGGCGGGTTGGGTGGCTACACCTTC
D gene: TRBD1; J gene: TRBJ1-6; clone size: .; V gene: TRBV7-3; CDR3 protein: CASSLSGDRGNSPLHF; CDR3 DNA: TGTGCCAGCAGCCTAAGTGGCGACAGGGGTAATTCACCCCTCCACTTT
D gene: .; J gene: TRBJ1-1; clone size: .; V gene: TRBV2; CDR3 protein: CASSSGIPNTEAFF; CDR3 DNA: TGTGCCAGCAGTTCAGGGATTCCGAACACTGAAGCTTTCTTT
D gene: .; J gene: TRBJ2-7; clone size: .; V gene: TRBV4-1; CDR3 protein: CASSQASRSSYEQYF; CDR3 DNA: TGCGCCAGCAGCCAAGCGAGCAGGTCCAGCTACGAGCAGTACTTC
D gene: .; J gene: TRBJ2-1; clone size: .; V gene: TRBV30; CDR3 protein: CAWSVLVGGNEQFF; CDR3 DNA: TGTGCCTGGAGTGTACTAGTTGGCGGCAATGAGCAGTTCTTC
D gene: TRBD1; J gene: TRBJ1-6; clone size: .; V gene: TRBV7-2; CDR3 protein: CASSFKQGNSPLHF; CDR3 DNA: TGTGCCAGCAGCTTTAAACAGGGGAATTCACCCCTCCACTTT
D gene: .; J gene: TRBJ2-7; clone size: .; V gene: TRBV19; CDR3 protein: CASSWRQGYEQYF; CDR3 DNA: TGTGCCAGTTCCTGGCGGCAGGGGTACGAGCAGTACTTC
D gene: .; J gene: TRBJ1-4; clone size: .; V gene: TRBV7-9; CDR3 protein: CASTPLGATNEKLFF; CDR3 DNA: TGTGCCAGCACCCCACTCGGTGCAACTAATGAAAAACTGTTTTTT
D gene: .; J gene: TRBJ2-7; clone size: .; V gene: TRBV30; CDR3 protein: CAWSVSSLTYEQYF; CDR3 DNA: TGTGCCTGGAGTGTTTCATCACTTACCTACGAGCAGTACTTC
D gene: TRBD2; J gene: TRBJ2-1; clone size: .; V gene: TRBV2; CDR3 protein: CASSVGSSGGAREQFF; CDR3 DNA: TGTGCCAGCAGTGTGGGTTCAAGCGGGGGGGCCCGGGAGCAGTTCTTC
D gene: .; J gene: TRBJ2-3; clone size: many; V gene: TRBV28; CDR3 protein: CASSLTDTQYF; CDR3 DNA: TGTGCCAGCAGCCTCACAGATACGCAGTATTTT
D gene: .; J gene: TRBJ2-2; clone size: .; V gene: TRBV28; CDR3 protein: CATRTRGTGELFF; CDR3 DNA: TGTGCCACCAGAACCCGAGGGACCGGGGAGCTGTTTTTT
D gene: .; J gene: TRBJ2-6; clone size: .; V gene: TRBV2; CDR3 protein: CASRRGQPVSGANVLTF; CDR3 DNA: TGTGCCAGCAGAAGAGGACAGCCAGTCTCTGGGGCCAACGTCCTGACTTTC
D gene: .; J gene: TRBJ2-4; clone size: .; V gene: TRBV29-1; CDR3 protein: CSVGVQGIAKNIQYF; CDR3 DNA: TGCAGCGTTGGGGTACAGGGAATAGCCAAAAACATTCAGTACTTC
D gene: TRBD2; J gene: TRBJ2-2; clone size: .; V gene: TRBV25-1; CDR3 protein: CASSESAGVKELFF; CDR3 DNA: TGTGCCAGCAGTGAATCAGCGGGGGTAAAGGAGCTGTTTTTT
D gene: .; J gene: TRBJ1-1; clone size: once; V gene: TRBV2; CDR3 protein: CASSALNTEAFF; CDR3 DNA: TGTGCCAGCAGTGCACTCAACACTGAAGCTTTCTTT